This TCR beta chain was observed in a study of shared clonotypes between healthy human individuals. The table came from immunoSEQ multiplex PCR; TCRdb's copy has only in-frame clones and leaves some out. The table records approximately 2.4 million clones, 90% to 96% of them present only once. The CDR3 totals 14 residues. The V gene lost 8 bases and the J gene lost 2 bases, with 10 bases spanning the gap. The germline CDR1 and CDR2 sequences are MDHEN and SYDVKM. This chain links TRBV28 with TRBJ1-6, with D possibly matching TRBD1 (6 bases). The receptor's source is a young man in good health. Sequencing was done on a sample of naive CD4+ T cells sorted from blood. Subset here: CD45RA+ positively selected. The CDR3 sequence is CASAGGPYNSPLHF. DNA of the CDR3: TGTGCCAGCGCGGGGGGCCCCTATAATTCACCCCTCCACTTT. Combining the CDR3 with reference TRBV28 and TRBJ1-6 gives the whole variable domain DVKVTQSSRYLVKRTGEKVFLECVQDMDHENMFWYRQDPGLGLRLIYFSYDVKMKEKGDIPEGYSVSREKKERFSLILESASTNQTSMYLCASAGGPYNSPLHFGNGTRLTVT.